The clone carrying this T cell receptor (beta chain) was counted once. This CDR3 is built from 15 residues. J gave up 7 bases and V 1 base, and 7 bases lay outside the gene matches. Germline CDR1 reads SNHLY; CDR2 reads FYNNEI. The sample belongs to a study of blood T cell repertoires in COVID-19. As for the study in general: The United States, Italy and Spain provided the acute and convalescent COVID-19 samples.

Under the authors' procedure: How many nucleated cells were present was estimated from reference gene primer amplification. Profiled with immunoSEQ multiplex PCR; TCRdb holds only in-frame clones, not every one. Clonal size and the V and J genes are those of that table, whereas D and trimming came from the DNA. The sample includes 80,000 to 100,000 clones, around three quarters of them seen just once. The sample consisted of peripheral blood. This sequence originates from a man in his fifties who had recovered from COVID-19. This sequence joins TRBV2 and TRBJ1-3, with 7 positions matching TRBD1. The CDR3 DNA sequence: TGTGCCAGCAGTGAAGGGGGACAGCCGATCAACACCATATATTTT. Its protein product is CASSEGGQPINTIYF. The full variable domain, in which reference TRBV2 and TRBJ1-3 provide the parts outside the CDR3, is EPEVTQTPSHQVTQMGQEVILRCVPISNHLYFYWYRQILGQKVEFLVSFYNNEISEKSEIFDDQFSVERPDGSNFTLKIRSTKLEDSAMYFCASSEGGQPINTIYFGEGSWLTVV.